This TCR beta chain was recovered during a study of human thymus T cells (dated by TCRdb to the early 2020s). Regarding the complete study: The study used roughly eight infant thymus samples plus four related peripheral blood samples to characterize TCR alpha and beta repertoires. Donor ages ranging from roughly 6 to 250 days were recorded, and a handful of male and a couple of female infants were included in the cohort.

Thymus tissue was obtained as surgical resects removed during corrective cardiac surgery. Immunologically healthy infants undergoing open corrective cardiac surgery for congenital heart defects in Finland were used as donors. Thymocytes were mechanically released from the tissue and were stored as pellets of 10-30 million cells at -70 degrees C. A QIAsymphony instrument was used to extract genomic DNA from the frozen cell pellets. Concerning this clone itself: This clone's antigen is unknown. Qualities for individual bases were not recorded, and no much larger clone is one base off.

Study-wide findings and limitations: The related research found that thymic TCR repertoires overlapped highly between unrelated individuals. Biased V and J gene segment usage appeared to be present in both thymic and peripheral blood repertoires. On average, thymus samples yielded about 810,000 unique TCRB clonotypes, whereas blood samples yielded 65,000 to 100,000.

TCRB and TCRAD loci were amplified from a standardized quantity of quality-controlled genomic DNA using the immunoSEQ multiplex PCR assay. The amplicons spanned the V(D)J region and were long enough to cover the CDR3 and allow V and J genes to be identified. Through the commercial immunoSEQ service, the amplicons were sequenced on an Illumina platform. The paper's data handling went like this. Primer bias and sequencing errors were corrected as previously described, and TCRAD and TCRB definitions were based on the IMGT database. Analysis of the repertoires was done with immunoSEQ Analyzer 3.0 and VDJTools and included basic statistics, V/J segment usage, diversity estimates, rarefaction and pairwise overlap. Chao1, ChaoE, Efron-Thisted, Shannon and inverse Simpson indices were used to estimate diversity, which was also estimated on datasets down-sampled to the smallest sample. Repertoire overlap was assessed by strict matching of CDR3 nucleotide sequence, V gene and J gene, and clustering was done by Jaccard-based multidimensional scaling. Not all clones reach the TCRdb copy of this immuneACCESS table, which keeps in-frame sequences only. Checked studies attribute under half of the gap to unresolved V genes and leave the rest unexplained. V and J calls plus clone size are reproduced from that table; the DNA served to infer D and trimming. For this sample the table gives about 78,000 clones, of which roughly 97% were detected only once. The leading ten clones occupy under 0.035% of the sample.

CDR1 SGHTS and CDR2 YDEGEE were looked up in the germline V gene. Spanning cysteine to phenylalanine, the CDR3 consists of 15 amino acids. Only the CDR3 part of the read is kept: 45 bases, read in frame from the first base. Relative to germline, V is 5 bases shorter and J is 4 bases shorter, with 16 bases between their ends. Source material: thymus tissue. This receptor was identified in a boy younger than two with a congenital heart defect but otherwise immunologically healthy. This receptor chain uses TRBV5-8 and TRBJ2-1; the D gene is perhaps TRBD1, on 5 matching bases. The CDR3 reads CASRPDSLPYNEQFF. In nucleotides, the sequence is TGTGCCAGCAGGCCCGACAGCCTCCCTTACAATGAGCAGTTCTTC.